This T cell receptor (beta chain) was documented in a study of T-cell reconstitution after alpha-beta-depleted transplantation in children. Overall study results and limits: High day-60 TCRbeta diversity in some patients came from surviving recipient T cells and thymic progenitors. T cells produced anew were the main source of T-cell counts and diversity one year after transplant. The study reportedly traced alpha-beta T cells about two months after transplant to several hundred expanded graft clones.

This clonotype was observed at least ten times. What it binds is not known. The authors prepared the TCRbeta library with unique molecular identifiers. From the PCR reads, TCRdb called clonotypes with MiXCR, one entry per CDR3 protein. The profile covers some 840,000 distinct CDR3 sequences, with roughly 15% appearing a single time and approximately 4.5% taken by the ten largest. The germline V and J ends were trimmed by 1 base and 3 bases, with 14 bases remaining between them. This CDR3 region has 16 residues. Germline CDR1 and CDR2: MGHDK and SYGVNS. The source of this sequence is a male patient under 18 who had a stem cell transplant for acute lymphoblastic leukemia, so the T cells may come from the graft donor. The material was PBMCs, mostly from graft donor cells, obtained 360 days after TCRalphabeta/CD19-depleted stem cell transplant. V usage is TRBV25-1 and J usage is TRBJ2-3; D not certain. For the CDR3, the DNA is TGTGCCAGCAGTGAATGGGGTGGTCCGTCGACAGATACGCAGTATTTT. Translation gives CASSEWGGPSTDTQYF.